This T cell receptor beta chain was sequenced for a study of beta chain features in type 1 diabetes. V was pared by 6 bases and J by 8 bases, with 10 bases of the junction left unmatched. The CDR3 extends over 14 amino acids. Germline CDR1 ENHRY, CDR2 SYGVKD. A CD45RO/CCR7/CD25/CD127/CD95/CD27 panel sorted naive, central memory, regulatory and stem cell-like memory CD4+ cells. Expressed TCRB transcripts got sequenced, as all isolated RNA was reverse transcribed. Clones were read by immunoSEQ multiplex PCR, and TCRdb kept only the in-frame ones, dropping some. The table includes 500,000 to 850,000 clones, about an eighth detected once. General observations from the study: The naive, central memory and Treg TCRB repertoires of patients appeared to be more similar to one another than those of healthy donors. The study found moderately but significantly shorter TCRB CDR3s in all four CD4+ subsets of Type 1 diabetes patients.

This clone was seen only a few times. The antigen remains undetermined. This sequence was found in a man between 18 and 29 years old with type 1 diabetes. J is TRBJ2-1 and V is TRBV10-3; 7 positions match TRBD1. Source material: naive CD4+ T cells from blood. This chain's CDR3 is CAIRYTTGSDEQFF. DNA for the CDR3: TGTGCCATCAGGTATACGACAGGGTCAGATGAGCAGTTCTTC.